These 7 T cell receptor beta chains were sequenced from one sample in a study of T cell changes during pregnancy in multiple sclerosis. Assay: immunoSEQ multiplex PCR; the TCRdb copy retains only in-frame clones and omits some. The sample records 70,000 to 85,000 clones, around 92% being singletons. Sequencing was performed on peripheral blood, taken before pregnancy. These receptor sequences come from a female donor with multiple sclerosis, enrolled in a pregnancy study.

This clone was found once. Here the CDR3 reads CASSQQTGNLGYTF. The CDR3 DNA reads as TGCGCCAGCAGCCAACAAACAGGGAACCTTGGCTACACCTTC. The chain joins TRBV4-1 to TRBJ1-2, with D possibly being TRBD1 (6 bases). CDR3 length equals 14 residues. V gave up 2 bases and J gave up 7 bases, with 14 bases separating them. Germline CDR1 is MGHRA and CDR2 is YSYEKL.

The rearrangement joins TRBV28 to TRBJ2-3; 8 bases align to TRBD1. The ends lost 8 bases at V and 6 bases at J; junction bases unmatched: 10. Germline V lookup: CDR1 MDHEN, CDR2 SYDVKM. The CDR3 contains 14 residues. The CDR3 reads CASWRRQGSDTQYF. The CDR3 nucleotides read TGTGCCAGCTGGCGAAGACAGGGGTCGGATACGCAGTATTTT.

This chain uses TRBV2 with TRBJ2-5; 12 nucleotides line up with TRBD2. Germline V gene sequence: CDR1 SNHLY, CDR2 FYNNEI. V lost 7 bases to trimming and J lost 9 bases; unmatched junction nucleotides: 6. This CDR3 region has 13 residues. CDR3 coding DNA: TGTGCCAGCACCCTACTAGCGGGAGGAGCCCAGTACTTC. Its translation: CASTLLAGGAQYF.

CDR3 amino acids: CASSLAEGVWGYTF. Written as DNA, the CDR3 is TGCGCCAGCAGCTTGGCCGAGGGTGTTTGGGGCTACACCTTC. The V and J genes are TRBV5-1 and TRBJ1-2; D gene uncertain. Germline V gene data show CDR1 as SGHRS and CDR2 as YFSETQ. This CDR3 contains 14 residues. V lost 0 bases and J 8 bases, leaving 14 bases between the germline ends. Using reference TRBV5-1 and TRBJ1-2 for the parts outside the CDR3, the full variable domain is KAGVTQTPRYLIKTRGQQVTLSCSPISGHRSVSWYQQTPGQGLQFLFEYFSETQRNKGNFPGRFSGRQFSNSRSEMNVSTLELGDSALYLCASSLAEGVWGYTFGSGTRLTVV.

V gene TRBV2 combines with J gene TRBJ2-7; a possible D gene is TRBD1 (6 bases). Germline loops: CDR1 SNHLY, CDR2 FYNNEI. The CDR3 spans 14 residues. Trimming removed 7 bases from V and 0 bases from J, with 13 bases in between. This chain's CDR3 is CASKMDSSSYEQYF. The CDR3, as DNA: TGTGCCAGCAAGATGGACAGCAGCTCCTACGAGCAGTACTTC.

The CDR3 loop reads CSVDPSGSRQETQYF. CDR3 DNA: TGCAGCGTGGACCCTAGCGGGAGCCGTCAAGAGACCCAGTACTTC. The V gene is TRBV29-1, the J gene TRBJ2-5; 10 bases map to TRBD2. The trim removed 6 bases at V and 2 bases at J, leaving 9 bases unmatched. This CDR3 spans 15 amino acids. Per the germline V gene, CDR1 is SQVTM and CDR2 is ANQGSEA. The variable domain in full, completed from reference TRBV29-1 and TRBJ2-5, reads SAVISQKPSRDICQRGTSLTIQCQVDSQVTMMFWYRQQPGQSLTLIATANQGSEATYESGFVIDKFPISRPNLTFSTLTVSNMSPEDSSIYLCSVDPSGSRQETQYFGPGTRLLVL.

The chain is built from TRBV29-1 and TRBJ2-5; 16 bases match TRBD2. The J call is uncertain, as TRBJ2-7 better fits the DNA end. The CDR3 spans 16 residues. Germline CDR1 reads SQVTM; CDR2 reads ANQGSEA. CDR3 DNA: TGCAGCGTTTCCGGGACTAGCGGGAGGGCTCCCTACGAGCAGTACTTC. Its translation: CSVSGTSGRAPYEQYF.